This T cell receptor beta chain is from a study of OX40 agonist ivuxolimab in advanced cancers. Whole-study findings and limits: CD4+ and CD8+ blood T cells expanded clonally by week 6 at 0.1 to 3.0 mg/kg.

As concerns this clone: Its matching antigen is unknown.

Germline CDR1 SGHTA, CDR2 FQGNSA. The J segment lost 6 bases and the V segment lost 5 bases, leaving 3 bases of the junction unmatched. The length of the CDR3 is 14 residues. Sequenced by immunoSEQ multiplex PCR; TCRdb stores in-frame clones only, minus some. The table lists roughly 60,000 clones, 65% to 85% of them singletons, with around 27% in the top ten. The gene calls are TRBV7-2 and TRBJ1-5, with 11 bases matching TRBD1. Sequenced material: CD4+ or CD8+ T cells sorted from blood, taken in a trial of the OX40 agonist ivuxolimab. The clonotype comes from an adult with an advanced solid tumor such as melanoma, head and neck, liver or kidney cancer. CDR3 nucleotides: TGTGCCAGCAGCCCCGGGACAGGGGGTCAGCCCCAGCATTTT. It yields the protein CASSPGTGGQPQHF.